This T cell receptor (beta chain) appears in the sequencing data of a study of CD8+ T cells in alopecia areata. About the study: Each recipient was a roughly 7-11-week-old female C3H/HeJ mouse given skin from a roughly 6-12-month-old C3H/HeJ donor with spontaneous alopecia.

Study-level findings and limits: TCRs were shared less clearly across patients than in mice, possibly for HLA-related reasons. Besides other cells, scalp samples also yield sequences of resident alphabeta T cells from normal skin. Higher clonality and more expanded CD8+ clones appeared in lesional than normal scalp.

Once RNA had been extracted, it was reverse transcribed into cDNA to act as the sequencing template. Here immunoSEQ multiplex PCR was the method, and the copy in TCRdb shows in-frame clones only, minus some. The sample holds approximately 300,000 clones, and no clone turns up only once. A word on this clone: The antigen remains unidentified. The gene symbols are mouse symbols. The read is 4 residues too short to cover the CDR3 end, so that end is filled in from the germline J gene.

Cutaneous lymph nodes were pooled and cells sorted by CD4, CD8alpha, NKG2D, NKG2ACE and more. The CDR3 is 14 residues long. Germline lookup yields CDR1 NSHNY and CDR2 SYGAGN. Trimming took 7 bases from V and 3 from J; bases not matched to a gene: 4. The sequenced material came from CD4+ T cells sorted from a lymph node. This receptor was taken from a C3H/HeJ mouse with alopecia areata. This strain's MHC haplotype is H2-k. The rearrangement uses TRBV13-1 and TRBJ2-5; 11 bases line up with TRBD2. This CDR3 is CASAGTGGQDTQYF. The sequenced CDR3 bases are TGTGCCAGCGCCGGGACTGGGGGACAAGAC.